One and the same sample provided the 22 T cell receptor beta chains below, sequenced in a study of cytomegalovirus exposure and HLA in healthy donors. It was with 60 Vbeta and 13 Jbeta primers that the PCR ran. The table came from immunoSEQ multiplex PCR; TCRdb's copy has only in-frame clones and leaves some out. This sample has 270,000 or so clones, with just over 85% found just once. Sample: PBMCs. The receptors were sampled from a man aged 40-50 years in good health and CMV-seropositive.

This clone came up a few times. The chain carries TRBV7-9 and TRBJ1-1; D might be TRBD1 (6 bases). The CDR3 runs to 14 residues. Germline CDR1 SEHNR, CDR2 FQNEAQ (reference sequence). V shed 3 bases and J shed 2 bases, with 10 bases lying between them. CDR3 loop: CASSFGTPNTEAFF. The CDR3 DNA reads TGTGCCAGCAGCTTTGGGACACCCAACACTGAAGCTTTCTTT. Drawing the rest from reference TRBV7-9 and TRBJ1-1, the complete variable domain is DTGVSQNPRHKITKRGQNVTFRCDPISEHNRLYWYRQTLGQGPEFLTYFQNEAQLEKSRLLSDRFSAERPKGSFSTLEIQRTEQGDSAMYLCASSFGTPNTEAFFGQGTRLTVV.

The sample holds a few counts of this clone. This chain joins TRBV11-2 and TRBJ2-7, with D possibly being TRBD1 (6 bases). Trimming took 3 bases from V and 2 from J, leaving 14 bases between them. There are 15 residues in the CDR3. The germline V gene has CDR1 SGHAT and CDR2 FQNNGV. CDR3 DNA: TGTGCCAGCAGCTTTCCCAGGGGCAGCCCCTACGAGCAGTACTTC. It is translated as CASSFPRGSPYEQYF. Using reference TRBV11-2 and TRBJ2-7 for the parts outside the CDR3, the full variable domain is EAGVAQSPRYKIIEKRQSVAFWCNPISGHATLYWYQQILGQGPKLLIQFQNNGVVDDSQLPKDRFSAERLKGVDSTLKIQPAKLEDSAVYLCASSFPRGSPYEQYFGPGTRLTVT.

This chain joins TRBV6-5 and TRBJ1-6; D is perhaps TRBD1 (5 bases). Trimming took 1 base from V and 3 from J, leaving 10 bases between them. Germline values: CDR1 MNHEY, CDR2 SVGAGI. This CDR3 comprises 16 residues. CDR3 sequence (DNA): TGTGCCAGCAGTTACTATGGGGCGGTCTATAATTCACCCCTCCACTTT. Its translation: CASSYYGAVYNSPLHF.

J is TRBJ1-3 and V is TRBV5-8, with D unclear. CDR1 SGHTS and CDR2 YDEGEE come from the germline V gene. Trimming shortened V by 4 bases and J by 4 bases, and 12 bases separated the two germline ends. The CDR3 totals 14 residues. This chain's CDR3 is CASSRDVPGNTIYF. In DNA, the CDR3 is TGTGCCAGCAGCCGAGATGTACCCGGAAACACCATATATTTT.

The CDR3: CASSSQGALNTGELFF. For the CDR3, the DNA is TGTGCCAGCAGCTCTCAGGGGGCTTTGAACACCGGGGAGCTGTTTTTT. The V and J genes are TRBV7-2 and TRBJ2-2, with TRBD1 matching over 8 bases. The CDR3 sequence is 16 residues long. The V gene's germline CDR1 is SGHTA and CDR2 FQGNSA. The V segment lost 4 bases and the J segment 1 base; nucleotides outside the gene matches: 5.

The rearrangement joins TRBV11-2 to TRBJ2-2; D perhaps matches TRBD1 (6 bases). Trimming took off 4 bases at V and 7 bases at J, with 16 bases between the two ends. The CDR3 is made up of 15 amino acids. From germline, CDR1 is SGHAT and CDR2 FQNNGV. CDR3 in DNA: TGTGCCAGCAGCTCTAAGGGGGAATTCGGCGGGGAGCTGTTTTTT. Translated: CASSSKGEFGGELFF.

This sequence joins TRBV11-2 and TRBJ2-7; TRBD1 matches 12 bases. The CDR3 has 15 residues. V lost 5 bases to trimming and J lost 2 bases; unmatched junction nucleotides: 4. Looked up from germline, CDR1 is SGHAT and CDR2 is FQNNGV. As DNA, the CDR3 is TGTGCCAGCAGCCCAGGGACAGGGGGCCCCTACGAGCAGTACTTC. Translation: CASSPGTGGPYEQYF.

The chain is built from TRBV11-2 and TRBJ2-1, with D unclear. The V and J ends lost 2 bases and 5 bases respectively, with 7 bases between them. CDR1 SGHAT and CDR2 FQNNGV come from the germline V gene. This CDR3 is 13 amino acids long. The CDR3 DNA is TGTGCCAGCAGCTTAAGCAGGAACAATGAGCAGTTCTTC. It specifies CASSLSRNNEQFF.

The rearrangement uses TRBV19 and TRBJ2-5; 14 bases fit TRBD2. V lost 3 bases, J lost 4 bases, and 7 bases stayed unmatched. Germline lookup yields CDR1 LNHDA and CDR2 SQIVND (reference sequence). CDR3 size: 17 residues. The CDR3 coding sequence is TGTGCCAGTAGTATTCGGACTAGCGGGAGGAAGTCAGAGACCCAGTACTTC. Its translation is CASSIRTSGRKSETQYF.

The rearrangement joins TRBV10-3 to TRBJ2-7; 7 positions match TRBD1. The J segment lost 3 bases and the V segment lost 6 bases, leaving 11 bases of the junction unmatched. Germline CDR1 ENHRY, CDR2 SYGVKD. The CDR3 sequence is 15 residues long. CDR3 coding DNA: TGTGCCATCAGGAAAGCACGGACAGGTGACTACGAGCAGTACTTC. Encoded protein: CAIRKARTGDYEQYF.

The chain is built from TRBV27 and TRBJ2-7; TRBD1 matches 8 bases. V was pared by 5 bases and J by 1 base, with 10 bases of the junction left unmatched. This CDR3 region has 16 residues. The V gene's germline CDR1 is MNHEY and CDR2 SMNVEV (reference sequence). This chain's CDR3 is CASSPNQGAESYEQYF. DNA of the CDR3: TGTGCCAGCAGTCCGAACCAGGGGGCCGAATCCTACGAGCAGTACTTC.

As for this clone: At one boundary the junction diverges from the germline segment, which might be a read error. V usage is TRBV28 and J usage is TRBJ2-2; 7 nucleotides line up with TRBD2. The CDR3 runs to 13 residues. Germline CDR1 reads MDHEN; CDR2 reads SYDVKM. The CDR3 DNA follows: TGTGTCAGCAAGGTGGGAGGGCTCGGGGAGCTGTTTTTT. It is translated as CVSKVGGLGELFF.

CDR3 DNA: TGTGCCAGCAGTTTTAGGGGGCTGGGCACCGGGGAGCTGTTTTTT. It specifies CASSFRGLGTGELFF. V usage is TRBV2 and J usage is TRBJ2-2, with 7 bases that match TRBD1. Germline CDR1 is SNHLY and CDR2 is FYNNEI. This CDR3 region has 15 residues. Trimming removed 5 bases from V and 4 bases from J; junction bases left unmatched: 7. Filled out from reference TRBV2 and TRBJ2-2, the complete variable domain reads EPEVTQTPSHQVTQMGQEVILRCVPISNHLYFYWYRQILGQKVEFLVSFYNNEISEKSEIFDDQFSVERPDGSNFTLKIRSTKLEDSAMYFCASSFRGLGTGELFFGEGSRLTVL.

Only a few counts were recorded for this clone. The chain employs TRBV2 and TRBJ1-1; weak D call: TRBD1 (5 bases). Per the germline V gene, CDR1 is SNHLY and CDR2 is FYNNEI. CDR3 length: 13 amino acids. V lost 7 bases and J 6 bases, leaving 15 bases between the germline ends. The CDR3 region is CASNEWGSPEAFF. In DNA form, the CDR3 reads TGTGCCAGCAACGAGTGGGGCAGTCCTGAAGCTTTCTTT.

This clone was picked up one time. The DNA of the CDR3 is TGTGCCAGCAGTTTCGAGGGCACTGAAGCTTTCTTT. It yields the protein CASSFEGTEAFF. V is TRBV27 and J is TRBJ1-1; unclear D gene. V lost 3 bases and J lost 4, with 6 bases in between. The CDR3 runs to 12 residues. Germline CDR1 MNHEY, CDR2 SMNVEV (reference sequence).

This clone was seen more than once but under ten times. The chain links TRBV28 to TRBJ1-2, with D possibly matching TRBD1 (6 bases). Germline V gene sequence: CDR1 MDHEN, CDR2 SYDVKM. V shed 7 bases and J shed 3 bases, with 12 bases lying between them. The CDR3 is made up of 13 amino acids. In DNA form, the CDR3 reads TGTGCCAGCAACTCCGGGGGGCACTATGGCTACACCTTC. It is translated as CASNSGGHYGYTF.

The chain couples TRBV15 to TRBJ2-7, with a possible D match to TRBD1 (6 bases). The ends were cut back, 1 base at V and 7 bases at J, with 14 bases in the middle. Germline V lookup: CDR1 LNHNV, CDR2 YYDKDF (reference sequence). There are 14 residues in the CDR3. The CDR3 sequence is CATSRAGRGGEQYF. DNA of the CDR3: TGTGCCACCAGCAGAGCGGGCAGGGGTGGGGAGCAGTACTTC.

The CDR3 DNA follows: TGTGCCAGCAGCTTAGGCTGGACTAGCGGGAGGGCGGGATACAATGAGCAGTTCTTC. This gives the protein CASSLGWTSGRAGYNEQFF. V is TRBV7-3 and J is TRBJ2-1, with TRBD2 identical over 15 bases. This CDR3 has 19 amino acids. The germline gives CDR1 SGHTA, CDR2 FQGTGA. V dropped 2 bases and J dropped 4; count of bases not matched to a gene: 9.

This chain joins TRBV7-3 and TRBJ2-1, with a weak D call TRBD2 (6 bases). Looked up from germline, CDR1 is SGHTA and CDR2 is FQGTGA. Trimming pared 4 bases from V and 10 bases from J, leaving 20 bases between. The CDR3 extends over 15 amino acids. CDR3 coding DNA: TGTGCCAGCAGCTCTTATGTGGGGGGAGACGCCGAGCAGTTCTTC. Protein product: CASSSYVGGDAEQFF.

V gene TRBV2 combines with J gene TRBJ2-7; 12 bases line up with TRBD2. The junction had 7 bases not matched to a gene; V was cut back by 7 bases and J by 6 bases. Germline loops: CDR1 SNHLY, CDR2 FYNNEI. CDR3 length: 14 residues. The CDR3 is CASTSALAGGEQYF. DNA for the CDR3: TGTGCCAGCACTTCGGCACTAGCGGGGGGCGAGCAGTACTTC.

V gene TRBV5-1 combines with J gene TRBJ1-3; maybe TRBD1 (5 bases). V was cut by 0 bases and J by 0 bases, with 7 bases left in between. The CDR3 sequence is 15 residues long. Germline loops: CDR1 SGHRS, CDR2 YFSETQ. The CDR3 nucleotides read TGCGCCAGCAGCTTGGAGGGGTACTCTGGAAACACCATATATTTT. Residues: CASSLEGYSGNTIYF.

The chain is built from TRBV30 and TRBJ1-1; D gene uncertain. Germline assignment: CDR1 GTSNPN and CDR2 SVGIG (reference sequence). CDR3 length: 13 amino acids. V lost 2 bases and J lost 0, with 7 bases in between. CDR3 residues: CAWSFAMNTEAFF. The CDR3 nucleotides are TGTGCCTGGAGTTTCGCGATGAACACTGAAGCTTTCTTT.